This record concerns one T cell receptor (beta chain) sequence. Its antigen is unidentified. There are 18 residues in the CDR3. Germline-derived CDR1 and CDR2 are SGHRS and YFSETQ. V was shortened by 5 bases and J by 5 bases, with 26 bases between the two germline ends. The data stem from a study of beta chain features in type 1 diabetes. Since all of the isolated RNA was reverse transcribed, expressed TCRB transcripts were what got sequenced. An average of around 3.9 million reads was obtained for naive, central memory and regulatory T cell samples. Sequencing was performed with immunoSEQ multiplex PCR; in TCRdb, only in-frame clones are kept and a portion is missing. This sample has roughly 150,000 clones, with roughly 10% found just once. Notes on the study in general: Moderately but significantly shorter TCRB CDR3s were found in Type 1 diabetes patients in all four CD4+ subsets. Patients showed naive, central memory and Treg TCRB repertoires that appeared more similar than those of healthy donors.

This sequence was found in a woman aged 25-40 years with type 1 diabetes. The chain is built from TRBV5-1 and TRBJ2-1, with D perhaps matching TRBD2 (5 bases). The specimen was central memory CD4+ T cells from blood. The CDR3 region is CASSTRGGEEVHHNEQFF. In nucleotides, the CDR3 is TGCGCCAGCAGTACCCGCGGTGGTGAGGAGGTCCACCACAATGAGCAGTTCTTC.